This T cell receptor (beta chain) is drawn from a study of blood T cell repertoires in COVID-19. TCRdb's table, derived via immunoSEQ multiplex PCR, lists solely in-frame clones and lacks some. Altogether 250,000 or so clones are present, just under 90% being singletons, with the ten largest covering around 0.87%. This clone has only a few counts. The CDR3 spans 12 residues. Trimming shortened V by 6 bases and J by 8 bases, and 11 bases separated the two germline ends. CDR1 is SNHLY and CDR2 is FYNNEI in the germline V gene. Researchers sorted participants into cohorts using their self-reported clinical history. Exposed participants came across a COVID-19 case within 2 weeks before study entry.

Sequenced: PBMCs or T cells enriched from blood (not recorded which). The chain carries TRBV2 and TRBJ2-1; TRBD1 might be the D (5 bases). The receptor comes from a man in his forties or fifties who had been exposed to COVID-19. CDR3 nucleotides: TGTGCCAGCAGCGTTAGGGGCGATGAGCAGTTCTTC. It encodes CASSVRGDEQFF. The whole variable domain, filled in from reference TRBV2 and TRBJ2-1, reads EPEVTQTPSHQVTQMGQEVILRCVPISNHLYFYWYRQILGQKVEFLVSFYNNEISEKSEIFDDQFSVERPDGSNFTLKIRSTKLEDSAMYFCASSVRGDEQFFGPGTRLTVL.